Reported below is one T cell receptor beta chain. CDR3 length: 14 amino acids. Unmatched junction bases numbered 6, after V lost 5 bases and J lost 5 bases. Germline CDR1 is MNHEY and CDR2 is SVGAGI. This entry comes from a study of cytotoxic CD8 clonotypes in ibrutinib-treated CLL. Overall study: Enrolment comprised some twelve relapsed/refractory and approximately 16 treatment-naive patients; under 18 were IGHV unmutated.

The protocol was immunoSEQ multiplex PCR, while the TCRdb copy is restricted to in-frame clones and leaves out a portion. Found here are under 150,000 clones, around 82% of them singletons; the top ten hold 7.6%. The TCR sequence derives from a human donor with chronic lymphocytic leukemia. The starting material was PBMCs, obtained after 36 months of ibrutinib treatment. This chain connects TRBV6-5 to TRBJ2-1, with 7 nucleotides matching TRBD1. The CDR3 loop is CASSNRDSNNEQFF. The CDR3 DNA follows: TGTGCCAGCAGTAACCGGGACAGCAACAATGAGCAGTTCTTC.